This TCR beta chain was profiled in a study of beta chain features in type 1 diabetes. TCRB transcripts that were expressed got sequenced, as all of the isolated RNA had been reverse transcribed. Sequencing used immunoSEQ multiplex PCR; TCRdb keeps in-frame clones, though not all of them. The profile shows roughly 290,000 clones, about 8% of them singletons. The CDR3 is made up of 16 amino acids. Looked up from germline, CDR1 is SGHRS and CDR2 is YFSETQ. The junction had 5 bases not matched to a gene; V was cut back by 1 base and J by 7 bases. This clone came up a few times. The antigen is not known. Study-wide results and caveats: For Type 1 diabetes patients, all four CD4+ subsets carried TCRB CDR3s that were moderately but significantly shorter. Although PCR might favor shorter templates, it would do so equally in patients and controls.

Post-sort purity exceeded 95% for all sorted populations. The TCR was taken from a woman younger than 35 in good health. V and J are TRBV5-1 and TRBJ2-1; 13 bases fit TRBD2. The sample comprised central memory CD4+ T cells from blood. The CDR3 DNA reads TGCGCCAGCAGCTTGTTACTAGCGGGAGGGAAGAATGAGCAGTTCTTC. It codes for CASSLLLAGGKNEQFF. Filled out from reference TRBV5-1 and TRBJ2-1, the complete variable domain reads KAGVTQTPRYLIKTRGQQVTLSCSPISGHRSVSWYQQTPGQGLQFLFEYFSETQRNKGNFPGRFSGRQFSNSRSEMNVSTLELGDSALYLCASSLLLAGGKNEQFFGPGTRLTVL.